The following is a T cell receptor (beta chain) sequence with its context. Which antigen it targets is not known. Base qualities are not recorded, but no much larger clone differs from it by a single base. Relative to germline, V is missing 5 bases and J is missing 7 bases, with 8 bases of the junction outside any gene match. The germline V gene (reference sequence) sets CDR1 to MNHNY and CDR2 to SVGAGI. The CDR3 runs 14 amino acids, cysteine and phenylalanine included. Only the CDR3 portion is preserved as DNA: 42 bases, with reading frame beginning at the first base. The cohort comprised some 700 healthy bone marrow donors. All cohort members were sampled while nominally healthy, although unrecorded immune exposures were likely present. The donor tested CMV seronegative and was one of the 352 seronegative cohort members. Every donor gave a peripheral blood sample, and the peripheral blood mononuclear cells from that sample were used for TCR beta sequencing. Genomic DNA was extracted from the blood cell samples with the Qiagen DNeasy Blood Extraction Kit.

The library was produced with the immunoSEQ multiplex PCR assay. For the multiplex PCR, a mixture combining 60 forward primers for TCR Vbeta segments and 13 reverse primers for TCR Jbeta segments was used. A multiplex PCR assay on genomic DNA amplified the CDR3 region of rearranged TCR beta genes. On the Illumina HiSeq System, the amplified TCR beta libraries were sequenced as 87-base-pair reads. On the study's bioinformatics: In a later analysis, 80 million or so unique TCR beta chains were counted across the 500 to 850 repertoires, and roughly 11 million of these chains were shared by at least two donors. Raw reads were error-corrected and collapsed into unique sequences with a nearest-neighbor algorithm that merged closely related sequences to remove PCR and sequencing errors. V, D and J gene segments were assigned by aligning CDR3 sequences to IMGT reference sequences. For a sequence to be retained, at least a six-nucleotide match to both a V gene segment and a J gene segment was required. Rearrangements were called productive when the CDR3 lacked stop codons and stayed in frame with V and J; all others were non-productive. Following IMGT convention, CDR3 was defined as the stretch from the second conserved V-encoded cysteine up to the conserved J-encoded phenylalanine. The earlier analysis of some 540 of the donors excluded any sequence lacking an unambiguous match to a single V gene segment. An earlier analysis of 587 of the donors classified V segments as functional when productive rearrangements were above 56.7% and as segregating when the standard deviation between donors was above 5%. A statistical classification framework was built for diagnosing cytomegalovirus status from the catalog of TCR beta chain sequences. A later analysis assigned V and J genes by comparing TCR nucleotide sequences with IMGT/GENE-DB human TR gene sequences. In a later analysis, CDR3 sequences and most-parsimonious VDJ recombination scenarios were assigned using the TCRdist pipeline. In a later analysis, every TCR beta chain was defined by the combination of its CDR3 amino acid sequence and its V-gene family, and reads without a unique V-gene family were dropped. In a later analysis, 500 to 650 highly shared, low-generation-probability nucleotide sequences were removed to address suspected cross-contamination and a sequencing artifact. A later analysis calculated a clonal expansion index for each public chain from normalized within-repertoire ranks of inferred template counts. Generation probabilities in a later analysis came from a VDJ recombination model fitted to out-of-frame rearrangements, and those results were checked against IGoR. Hypergeometric tests were used in a later analysis to score TCR-TCR, TCR-HLA and TCR-CMV co-occurrence, with a repertoire-size bias correction applied to the TCR pairs. To estimate false discovery rates, a later analysis permuted the HLA or CMV assignments 20 times. In a later analysis, co-occurring TCRs were grouped with DBSCAN, and TCRdist sequence similarity was added when clustering was performed within HLA-allele-positive subsets. Co-occurrence clustering excluded repertoires with fewer than 30,000 or more than 120,000 public chains, plus five with anomalous nucleotide sharing. The source is immuneACCESS, and TCRdb retained only in-frame sequences with V and J called. Part of the clones is not carried over; for the studies checked, unresolved V genes explain less than half of this, and the remainder is unexplained. The DNA gave D and trimming, while V, J and clone size come from that table. Present in this sample are roughly 160,000 clones, around 76% of which were seen just once. The ten largest clones capture 1.2% to 1.5% of the sample.

This entry belongs to a study of cytomegalovirus exposure and HLA in healthy donors (dated by TCRdb to about 2017). In terms of the full investigation: In an earlier analysis of 550 to 750 of the donors, about 270 Gb of sequence data and just under 120 million unique TCR beta sequences from some 170 million T cells were reported. On average, about 200,000 unique TCR beta nucleotide sequences were sequenced per donor among about 400 genotyped donors of the cohort, with about 19% of those sequences being non-productive. An earlier analysis of fewer than 750 of the donors used high-throughput TCR beta sequencing to judge whether each TCR beta V gene segment behaved as functional or pseudogenic. About 330 gigabases of sequencing data and approximately 92 million unique TCR sequences made up an early release that covered 640 HLA-typed donors. Along with the approximately 600-subject first cohort, a separate validation cohort of over a hundred different subjects was used. Among the approximately 400 genotyped donors, approximately 81% belonged to the genetic ancestry cluster associated with self-reported Caucasian donors. The study aimed to test whether cataloging public T cell receptors could reveal signatures of past pathogen exposure. Using immunosequencing, the study profiled T cell repertoires from about 610 subjects and related those repertoires to cytomegalovirus serostatus. A later analysis re-examined previously published TCR beta repertoires from roughly 720 donors and added high-resolution HLA genotyping to investigate patterns of TCR occurrence. A later genetic analysis took genome-wide SNP genotypes for about 55% of the 666 donors and used that subset as a discovery cohort. Five DR-DQ haplotypes were handled as single units for association and clustering because linkage in the cohort was strong. Donor age, sex, ethnicity and CMV serostatus were compiled alongside the repertoire data. Rather than using new phenotypic data, the later analysis identified candidate immune exposures from TCR beta sequences and from how often those sequences occurred across donors. All discovery cohort repertoires had been generated using a single sequencing platform. To predict cytomegalovirus infection status, the study brought together high-throughput TCR immunosequencing, statistical association of individual TCRs with disease status, and machine learning. HLA typing included class I and class II loci at four-digit resolution. Typing coverage varied by locus: 629-630 donors for A, B, C, DRB1 and DQB1; more than 500 for DQA1; about 590 for DPA1; approximately 470 for DPB1. Paper-wide results and their limitations: Compared with the roughly 700-donor mean, donors in an Asian-associated ancestry cluster had fewer N-insertions in productive TCRs, according to a later genetic analysis. In this cohort, only TCR beta chains were sequenced, and detectable features were limited by the absence of alpha or paired-chain data. The authors suggested that the approach could potentially be generalized to other disease states and immunological phenotypes. The earlier analysis of a few hundred of the donors excluded 15 to 20 rarely observed V segments, including chromosome 9 orphons, because counts were too low. In vitro tests confirmed that three of the cytomegalovirus-associated TCR beta chains recognize cytomegalovirus antigens. Because some donors lacked HLA typing at each locus, the association tests relied only on the typed subset. The presence/absence analyses assumed that sequencing depth was roughly uniform across donors, and that assumption may not be true. The classifier was reported to diagnose cytomegalovirus status with high specificity and sensitivity in both the original and validation cohorts. Across donors, most TCR sequences were observed very rarely, whereas some public TCRs were present in many individuals. Some IMGT-functional V segments, including TRBV6-2 and TRBV6-3, could not be distinguished by the 87-base-pair reads and were therefore excluded. In a later analysis, most CMV-associated TCR beta chains were found to appear HLA-restricted, with HLA associations seemingly driven largely by CMV exposure. Correlated functional status among segregating V segments might reflect linkage disequilibrium, but an unknown experimental factor could not be ruled out. In an earlier analysis of about 600 of the donors, most TCR beta V segments appeared in productive rearrangements about 90% or about 30% of the time, broadly matching IMGT annotations. The sequencing pipeline was judged likely to have produced a cluster of highly shared sequence variants as a technical artifact. A further reported finding was that TCR beta sequences accurately predicted the HLA-A and HLA-B alleles for most subjects in the first cohort. In a later analysis, HLA-associated TCR beta chains showed more clonal expansion and lower generation probabilities than non-associated chains that were equally common. Strong co-occurrence of HLA alleles, especially DR and DQ, made assigning TCR associations to individual alleles difficult. V-gene and J-gene trimming of TCR beta chains was associated with a missense DCLRE1C variant in a later genetic analysis, and the association was replicated in an independent cohort. CMV serostatus was the only immune exposure information available for the cohort. According to a later analysis, TCR association rates differed among HLA loci, with DRB1 alleles showing the most associated TCRs and HLA-C alleles showing the fewest. The study listed 164 TCR beta chains as associated with cytomegalovirus. In a later analysis, around 17,000 TCR beta sequences were associated with specific HLA alleles at a false discovery rate of 0.05. According to a later analysis, parvovirus B19, influenza, CMV and Epstein-Barr virus appeared linked to several top co-occurrence clusters.

Sequenced sample: PBMCs. In this chain, TRBV6-6 is recombined with TRBJ2-1, and 7 junctional nucleotides match TRBD2. This TCR was sampled from a man between 60 and 70 years old in good health and CMV-seronegative. The DNA sequence follows: TGTGCCAGCAGTACGCTAGCGGTCAAGAATGAGCAGTTCTTC. Its protein reads: CASSTLAVKNEQFF.